The clone carrying this T cell receptor (beta chain) was seen a single time. Assay: immunoSEQ multiplex PCR; the TCRdb copy retains only in-frame clones and omits some. The sample includes roughly 62,000 clones, roughly three quarters of them seen just once. The V gene lost 4 bases and the J gene lost 6 bases, with 16 bases spanning the gap. Germline assignment: CDR1 SGHVS and CDR2 FQNEAQ. This CDR3 region has 15 residues. The data were taken from a study of radiotherapy plus CTLA-4 blockade in lung cancer. The chain recombines TRBV7-8 with TRBJ1-5, with D possibly matching TRBD1 (5 bases). The receptor was derived from a human donor with non-small cell lung cancer who had a complete response to radiotherapy plus ipilimumab. The sequenced sample was peripheral blood, obtained from a patient treated with radiotherapy plus ipilimumab. CDR3 amino acids: CASSSVTGSGQPQHF. CDR3 nucleotides: TGTGCCAGCAGCTCCGTAACAGGCTCGGGTCAGCCCCAGCATTTT.